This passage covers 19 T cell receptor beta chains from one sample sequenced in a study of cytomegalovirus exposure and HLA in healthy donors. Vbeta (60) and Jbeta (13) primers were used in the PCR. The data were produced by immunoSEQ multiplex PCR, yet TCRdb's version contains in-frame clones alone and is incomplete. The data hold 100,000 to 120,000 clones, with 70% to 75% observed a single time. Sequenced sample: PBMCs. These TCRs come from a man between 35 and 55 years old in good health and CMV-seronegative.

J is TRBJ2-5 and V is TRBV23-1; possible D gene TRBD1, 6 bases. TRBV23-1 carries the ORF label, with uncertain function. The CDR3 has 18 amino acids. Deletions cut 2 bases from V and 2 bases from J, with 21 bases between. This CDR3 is CASSQRRGPGEPQETQYF. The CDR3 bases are TGCGCCAGCAGTCAAAGAAGGGGCCCAGGGGAGCCGCAAGAGACCCAGTACTTC.

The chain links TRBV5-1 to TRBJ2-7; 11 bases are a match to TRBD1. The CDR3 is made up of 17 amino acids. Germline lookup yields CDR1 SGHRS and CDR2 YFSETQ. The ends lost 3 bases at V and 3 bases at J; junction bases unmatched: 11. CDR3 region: CASSSLPGTGGFYEQYF. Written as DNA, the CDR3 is TGCGCCAGCAGCTCCCTCCCCGGGACAGGGGGTTTCTACGAGCAGTACTTC.

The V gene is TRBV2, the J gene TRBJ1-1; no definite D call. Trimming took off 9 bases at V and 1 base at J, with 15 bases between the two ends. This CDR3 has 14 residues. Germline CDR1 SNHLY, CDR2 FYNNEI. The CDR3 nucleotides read TGTGCCAGTCGGAGAGGGCAGAAGAACACTGAAGCTTTCTTT. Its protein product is CASRRGQKNTEAFF.

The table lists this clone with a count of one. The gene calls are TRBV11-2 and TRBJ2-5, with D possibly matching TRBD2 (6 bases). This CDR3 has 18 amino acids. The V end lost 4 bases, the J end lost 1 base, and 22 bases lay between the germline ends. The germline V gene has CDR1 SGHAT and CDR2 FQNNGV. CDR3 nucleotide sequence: TGTGCCAGCAGCTCCTCTCGAGTGATGCGGAGGGGCCAAGAGACCCAGTACTTC. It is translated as CASSSSRVMRRGQETQYF.

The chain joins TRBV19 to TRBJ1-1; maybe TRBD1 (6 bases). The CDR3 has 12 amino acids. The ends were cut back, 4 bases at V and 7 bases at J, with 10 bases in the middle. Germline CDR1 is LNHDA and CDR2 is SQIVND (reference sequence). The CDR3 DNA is TGTGCCAGTAGTAGTAGAGGGGGTGAAGCTTTCTTT. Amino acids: CASSSRGGEAFF.

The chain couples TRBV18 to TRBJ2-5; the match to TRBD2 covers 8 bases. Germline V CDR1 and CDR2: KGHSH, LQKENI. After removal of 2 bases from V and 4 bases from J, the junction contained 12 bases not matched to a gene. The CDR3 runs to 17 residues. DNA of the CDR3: TGTGCCAGCTCACCAGACTATAGCGGGGTCGGGCCAGAGACCCAGTACTTC. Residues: CASSPDYSGVGPETQYF.

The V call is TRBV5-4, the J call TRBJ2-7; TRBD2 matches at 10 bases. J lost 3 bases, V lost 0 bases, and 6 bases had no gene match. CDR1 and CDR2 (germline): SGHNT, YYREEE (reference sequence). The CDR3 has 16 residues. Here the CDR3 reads CASSLASSGSFYEQYF. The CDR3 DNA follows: TGTGCCAGCAGCTTGGCCTCTAGCGGGAGTTTCTACGAGCAGTACTTC.

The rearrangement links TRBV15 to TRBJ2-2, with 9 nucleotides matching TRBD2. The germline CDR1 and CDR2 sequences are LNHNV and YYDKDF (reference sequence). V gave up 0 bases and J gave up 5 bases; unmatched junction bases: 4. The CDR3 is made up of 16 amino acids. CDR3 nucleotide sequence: TGTGCCACCAGCAGAGATAGCGGGAGAGTTACCGGGGAGCTGTTTTTT. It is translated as CATSRDSGRVTGELFF.

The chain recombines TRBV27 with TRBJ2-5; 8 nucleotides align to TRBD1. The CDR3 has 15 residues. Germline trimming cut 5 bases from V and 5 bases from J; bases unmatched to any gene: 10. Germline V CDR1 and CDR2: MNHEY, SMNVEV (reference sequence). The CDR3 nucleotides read TGTGCCAGCAGTCCGGACAGGGTGGTAGGGGAGACCCAGTACTTC. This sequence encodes CASSPDRVVGETQYF.

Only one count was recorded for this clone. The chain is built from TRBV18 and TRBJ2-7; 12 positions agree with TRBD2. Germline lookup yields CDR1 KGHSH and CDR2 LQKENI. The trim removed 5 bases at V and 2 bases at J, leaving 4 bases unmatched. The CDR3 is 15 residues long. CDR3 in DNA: TGTGCCAGCTCATCCGGACTAGCGGGAACCTACGAGCAGTACTTC. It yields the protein CASSSGLAGTYEQYF.

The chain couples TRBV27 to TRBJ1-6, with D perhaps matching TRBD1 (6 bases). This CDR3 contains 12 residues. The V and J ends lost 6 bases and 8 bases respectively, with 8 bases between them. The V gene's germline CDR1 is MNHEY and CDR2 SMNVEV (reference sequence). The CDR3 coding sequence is TGTGCCAGCAGGGACAGTCATTCACCCCTCCACTTT. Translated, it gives CASRDSHSPLHF.

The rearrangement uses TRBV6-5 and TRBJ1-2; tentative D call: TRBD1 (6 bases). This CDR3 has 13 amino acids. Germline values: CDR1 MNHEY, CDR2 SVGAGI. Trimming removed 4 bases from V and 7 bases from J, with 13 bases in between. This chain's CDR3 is CASSLGQSGGYTF. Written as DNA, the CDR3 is TGTGCCAGCAGTTTAGGACAGTCAGGTGGCTACACCTTC.

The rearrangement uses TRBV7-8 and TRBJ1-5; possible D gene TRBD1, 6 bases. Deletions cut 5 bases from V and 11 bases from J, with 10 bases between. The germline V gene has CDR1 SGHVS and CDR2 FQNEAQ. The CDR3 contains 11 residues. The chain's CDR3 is CASSDPGAQHF. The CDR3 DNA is TGTGCCAGCAGCGATCCAGGGGCCCAGCATTTT.

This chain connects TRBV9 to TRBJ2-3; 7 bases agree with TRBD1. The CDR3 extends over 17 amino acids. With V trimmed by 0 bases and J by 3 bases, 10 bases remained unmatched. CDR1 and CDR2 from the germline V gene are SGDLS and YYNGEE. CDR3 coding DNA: TGTGCCAGCAGCGTAGGGTACGGGCAGGGGGAAACAGATACGCAGTATTTT. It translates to CASSVGYGQGETDTQYF.

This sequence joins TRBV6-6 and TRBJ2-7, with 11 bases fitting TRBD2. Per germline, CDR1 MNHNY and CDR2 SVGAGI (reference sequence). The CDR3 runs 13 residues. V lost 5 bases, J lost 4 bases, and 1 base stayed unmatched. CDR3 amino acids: CASSASGGYEQYF. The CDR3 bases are TGTGCCAGCAGTGCTAGCGGGGGGTACGAGCAGTACTTC.

CDR3 nucleotides: TGTGCCTGGGAGGACGGGGGGGGCCTCTCCTACGAGCAGTACTTC. Translating it yields CAWEDGGGLSYEQYF. The chain recombines TRBV30 with TRBJ2-7; 8 nucleotides agree with TRBD2. CDR3 size: 15 residues. The V segment lost 5 bases and the J segment 0 bases; nucleotides outside the gene matches: 9. CDR1 is GTSNPN and CDR2 is SVGIG in the germline V gene (reference sequence).

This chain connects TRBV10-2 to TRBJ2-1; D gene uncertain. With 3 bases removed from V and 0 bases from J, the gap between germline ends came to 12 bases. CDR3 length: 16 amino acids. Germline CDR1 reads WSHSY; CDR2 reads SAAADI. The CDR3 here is CASSDSGRSSYNEQFF. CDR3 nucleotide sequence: TGCGCCAGCAGTGATTCTGGCCGGAGCTCCTACAATGAGCAGTTCTTC.

The CDR3 spells CASRGTSGEETQYF. CDR3 bases: TGTGCCAGCAGGGGGACTAGCGGGGAGGAGACCCAGTACTTC. V and J are TRBV11-3 and TRBJ2-5; 13 positions match TRBD2. The CDR3 is 14 amino acids. Germline V gene data show CDR1 as SGHNT and CDR2 as YENEEA. J was trimmed by 5 bases and V by 6 bases; bases with no gene match: 3.

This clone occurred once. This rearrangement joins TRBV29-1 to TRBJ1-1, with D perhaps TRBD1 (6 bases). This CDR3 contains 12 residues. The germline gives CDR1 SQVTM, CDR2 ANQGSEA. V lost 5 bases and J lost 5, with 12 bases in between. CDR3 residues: CSVFKGDTEAFF. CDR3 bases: TGCAGCGTTTTCAAGGGGGATACTGAAGCTTTCTTT.